This record covers a single TCR beta chain. This clonotype was seen once. It has no known antigen specificity. No base-level quality is on record; no much larger clone is a single base apart. Support from one read is weak. The sample is drawn from a study of tumor-infiltrating lymphocytes in oesophageal squamous cell carcinoma (dated by TCRdb to 2016 to 2017). The library was made by PCR. Sequenced on an Illumina HiSeq 2000. TCRdb ran its own pipeline on the public reads, namely fastp trimming at Q25 and MiXCR clone calling, and kept in-frame beta chains. A single entry per CDR3 protein holds the most common genes and DNA from its merged rows. This sample holds roughly 21,000 distinct CDR3 sequences; approximately 38% were observed only once. The ten largest account for over 35% of the sample. The germline V gene yields SGHTA for CDR1 and FQGNSA for CDR2. The CDR3 covers 13 residues, taking in both the cysteine and the phenylalanine. The retained sequence is limited to the CDR3, 39 bases, with the frame set at the first base.

The sequence was obtained from a male donor with esophageal squamous cell carcinoma. Sample: esophageal tumor tissue. The chain is assembled from TRBV7-2 and TRBJ2-5, with the D segment identity uncertain. The tail of the sequence fits TRBJ2-7 better, so the J call may be wrong. The CDR3 has the sequence CASSLLRDYEQYF. The DNA sequence is given as TGTGCCAGCAGCTTACTCCGAGACTACGAGCAGTACTTC.